This TCR beta chain was sequenced in a study of cytomegalovirus exposure and HLA in healthy donors (dated by TCRdb to 2017 to 2019). For the wider study: An earlier analysis of approximately 640 of the donors reported about 250 Gb of sequence data and roughly 100 million unique TCR beta sequences from about 200 million T cells. Around 300 gigabases of sequencing data and approximately 85 million unique TCR sequences were included in an early release covering roughly 600 HLA-typed donors. Of the approximately 400 genotyped donors, 75% to 85% were placed in the genetic ancestry cluster associated with self-reported Caucasian donors. The study aimed to test whether signatures of past pathogen exposure could be identified by cataloging public T cell receptors. The study used immunosequencing to profile the T cell repertoires of approximately 690 subjects and linked those repertoires to cytomegalovirus serostatus. Besides the first cohort of some 670 subjects, a separate validation cohort made up of roughly 120 different subjects was used. The study combined high-throughput TCR immunosequencing, statistical association of individual TCRs with disease status, and machine learning to predict cytomegalovirus infection status. A later analysis re-examined previously published TCR beta repertoires from several hundred donors and added high-resolution HLA genotyping to investigate patterns of TCR occurrence. The later analysis used no new phenotypic data to find candidate immune exposures, relying instead on TCR beta sequences and their occurrence across donors. An earlier analysis of 587 of the donors applied high-throughput TCR beta sequencing to assess whether each TCR beta V gene segment acted as functional or pseudogenic. Alongside the repertoire data, information on donor age, sex, ethnicity and CMV serostatus was compiled. Genome-wide SNP genotypes for about 65% of the roughly 670 donors were used in a later genetic analysis, which treated that subset as a discovery cohort. All discovery cohort repertoires had been generated using a single sequencing platform. HLA typing covered class I and class II loci at four-digit resolution. The number of typed donors differed by locus: 629-630 for A, B, C, DRB1 and DQB1; 500 to 550 for DQA1; some 590 for DPA1; and roughly 450 for DPB1. Because of strong linkage in the cohort, roughly five DR-DQ haplotypes were treated as single units for association and clustering. Among 300 to 500 genotyped donors of the cohort, an average of around 240,000 unique TCR beta nucleotide sequences was sequenced per donor, of which approximately 18% were non-productive.

Points the paper makes about the study in general: Linkage disequilibrium might explain the correlated functional status among segregating V segments, but an unknown experimental factor could not be ruled out. For the cohort, immune exposure information was limited to CMV serostatus. V-gene and J-gene trimming of TCR beta chains was associated with a missense DCLRE1C variant in a later genetic analysis, and the association was replicated in an independent cohort. Assigning TCR associations to individual alleles was difficult when HLA alleles, especially DR and DQ, strongly co-occurred. Compared with the approximately 700-donor mean, donors in an Asian-associated ancestry cluster had fewer N-insertions in productive TCRs, according to a later genetic analysis. Three of the identified cytomegalovirus-associated TCR beta chains were confirmed in vitro to be specific for cytomegalovirus antigens. According to a later analysis, parvovirus B19, influenza, CMV and Epstein-Barr virus appeared linked to several top co-occurrence clusters. Sequencing depth was assumed to be roughly uniform across donors in the presence/absence analyses, though that assumption may not hold. In both the original and validation cohorts, the classifier was reported to diagnose cytomegalovirus status with high specificity and sensitivity. In an earlier analysis of about 550 of the donors, most TCR beta V segments were observed in productive rearrangements about 90% or about 30% of the time, broadly matching IMGT annotations. In a later analysis, HLA-associated TCR beta chains showed more clonal expansion and lower generation probabilities than non-associated chains that were equally common. In this cohort, only TCR beta chains were sequenced, and detectable features were limited by the absence of alpha or paired-chain data. HLA typing was unavailable for some donors at each locus, so association tests used only the typed subset. A later analysis found that most CMV-associated TCR beta chains appeared HLA-restricted, with HLA associations seemingly driven largely by CMV exposure. Because counts were too low, under 20 rarely observed V segments, including chromosome 9 orphons, were left out of the earlier analysis of several hundred of the donors. Most TCR sequences were observed very rarely across donors, whereas some public TCRs were present in many individuals. A group of highly shared sequence variants was considered likely to be a technical artifact of the sequencing pipeline. A further reported finding was that TCR beta sequences accurately predicted the HLA-A and HLA-B alleles for most subjects in the first cohort. A later analysis associated 16,951 TCR beta sequences with specific HLA alleles at a false discovery rate of 0.05. A later analysis found that TCR association rates varied across HLA loci, with DRB1 alleles showing the most associated TCRs and HLA-C alleles the fewest. The study gave a list of more than 150 TCR beta chains associated with cytomegalovirus. The 87-base-pair reads could not distinguish some IMGT-functional V segments, including TRBV6-2 and TRBV6-3, so those segments were excluded. According to the authors, the approach could potentially be generalized to other disease states and immunological phenotypes.

The cohort comprised some 700 healthy bone marrow donors. Cohort members were all nominally healthy when sampled, although unrecorded immune exposures were likely present. The donor tested CMV seronegative and was one of the 352 seronegative cohort members. A peripheral blood sample was provided by each donor, and peripheral blood mononuclear cells were used for TCR beta sequencing. Genomic DNA extraction from the blood cell samples was performed with the Qiagen DNeasy Blood Extraction Kit. Details on this clone: Its antigen remains undetermined. It has no much larger one-base neighbor in the sample; base qualities were not kept.

Libraries were built with the immunoSEQ multiplex PCR assay. A mixture of 60 forward primers for TCR Vbeta segments and 13 reverse primers for TCR Jbeta segments was used in the multiplex PCR. Amplification of the CDR3 region of rearranged TCR beta genes was performed with a multiplex PCR assay on genomic DNA. On the Illumina HiSeq System, the amplified TCR beta libraries were sequenced as 87-base-pair reads. As for the authors' bioinformatics: A later analysis counted some 74 million unique TCR beta chains across the 666 repertoires, and 9 million to 14 million of these chains were shared by at least two donors. A nearest-neighbor algorithm error-corrected the raw reads and collapsed the reads into unique sequences, merging closely related sequences to remove PCR and sequencing errors. Alignment of CDR3 sequences to IMGT reference sequences was used to assign V, D and J gene segments. For a sequence to be retained, a match of at least six nucleotides to both a V gene segment and a J gene segment was required. A rearrangement was called productive if the CDR3 had no stop codons and remained in frame with V and J, and every other rearrangement was called non-productive. CDR3 was defined according to IMGT convention as the region running from the second conserved V-encoded cysteine to the conserved J-encoded phenylalanine. The earlier analysis of approximately 500 of the donors excluded sequences that lacked an unambiguous match to a single V gene segment. In an earlier analysis of 587 of the donors, a V segment was called functional when productive rearrangements were above 56.7%, and segregating when the standard deviation between donors exceeded 5%. To diagnose cytomegalovirus status from the catalog of TCR beta chain sequences, a statistical classification framework was built. A later analysis assigned V and J genes by comparing TCR nucleotide sequences with IMGT/GENE-DB human TR gene sequences. In a later analysis, CDR3 sequences and most-parsimonious VDJ recombination scenarios were assigned using the TCRdist pipeline. In a later analysis, each TCR beta chain was defined by its CDR3 amino acid sequence together with its V-gene family, and reads without a unique V-gene family were excluded. A later analysis removed 500 to 650 highly shared, low-generation-probability nucleotide sequences to deal with suspected cross-contamination and a sequencing artifact. For each public chain, a later analysis derived a clonal expansion index from normalized ranks of inferred template counts within each repertoire. A later analysis computed generation probabilities with a VDJ recombination model fitted to out-of-frame rearrangements, and checked the results against IGoR. A later analysis scored TCR-TCR, TCR-HLA and TCR-CMV co-occurrence with hypergeometric tests, applying a repertoire-size bias correction to TCR pairs. A later analysis estimated false discovery rates by permuting HLA or CMV assignments 20 times. In a later analysis, co-occurring TCRs were grouped using DBSCAN, and TCRdist sequence similarity was added for clustering within HLA-allele-positive subsets. For co-occurrence clustering, repertoires with fewer than 30,000 or more than 120,000 public chains were excluded, along with five repertoires with anomalous nucleotide sharing. Held by TCRdb, this immuneACCESS table contains in-frame sequences only and omits some clones. Under half of the omission traces to an unresolved V gene where checked; the cause of the rest is unknown. V, J and clone size reflect that table, while D and trimming were determined from the DNA. The sample yields over 65,000 clones; about four fifths were counted once. 2.5% to 3% of the sample is held by the ten biggest clonotypes.

Trimming leaves V shorter by 3 bases and J shorter by 4 bases, with the junction holding 9 bases beyond the gene matches. Its CDR3 holds 16 amino acids, cysteine through phenylalanine. The entry retains the CDR3 DNA only, 48 bases that are in frame from base 1. CDR1 is given as SGHVS and CDR2 as FNYEAQ, both from the germline V gene. The chain is assembled from TRBV7-6 and TRBJ1-3; 7 middle bases align to TRBD1. What was sequenced was PBMCs. The TCR comes from a woman in her 30s in good health and CMV-seronegative. The sequence in DNA is TGTGCCAGCAGCTTCGACAGGGTGTATGGCGGAAACACCATATATTTT. Translated, it gives CASSFDRVYGGNTIYF. Beyond the CDR3, the reference TRBV7-6 and TRBJ1-3 genes provide the residues; the full variable domain reads: GAGVSQSPRYKVTKRGQDVALRCDPISGHVSLYWYRQALGQGPEFLTYFNYEAQQDKSGLPNDRFSAERPEGSISTLTIQRTEQRDSAMYRCASSFDRVYGGNTIYFGEGSWLTVV.